This is a list of T cell receptor beta chains from one sample in a study of CD8+ T cells in alopecia areata. The repertoire was sequenced with immunoSEQ multiplex PCR; TCRdb's copy has only in-frame clones and lacks some. This table holds 95,000 to 150,000 clones, around 50% found once. The material sequenced was NKG2D-low CD8+ T cells sorted from blood. These receptors were taken from a human donor with alopecia areata. Both conserved end residues are part of each CDR3. The order of the fields is V gene, J gene, D gene, CDR3 protein. A D gene is named only where the DNA matches it firmly.

TRBV13	TRBJ2-1	TRBD1	CASSNRDRGDEQFF
TRBV2	TRBJ2-3	-	CASGGDTQYF
TRBV4-1	TRBJ2-5	TRBD2	CASSQLAEAYQETQYF
TRBV11-2	TRBJ2-5	-	CASSLSGGEETQYF
TRBV27	TRBJ1-5	-	CASSRDRMNQPQHF
TRBV28	TRBJ2-7	TRBD2	CASSTVAGGRTYEQYF
TRBV29-1	TRBJ2-7	-	CSVSDRPYEQYF
TRBV29-1	TRBJ2-7	-	CSASGGERYEQYF
TRBV7-8	TRBJ2-7	-	CASSRYQGPSYEQYF
TRBV5-1	TRBJ2-1	TRBD1	CASSSGQGDLDEQFF
TRBV29-1	TRBJ2-3	TRBD2	CSVQGGSGTDTQYF
TRBV7-9	TRBJ2-6	-	CASSFDFVGANVLTF
TRBV7-8	TRBJ2-7	TRBD2	CASSPRTSGDSYEQYF
TRBV29-1	TRBJ2-5	TRBD1	CSVGTRGRMEETQYF
TRBV7-9	TRBJ1-1	-	CASSLGAAEAFF
TRBV29-1	TRBJ2-7	TRBD1	CSVVSGTGYPEQYF
TRBV4-2	TRBJ1-1	-	CASSQGGNTEAFF
TRBV25-1	TRBJ1-2	-	CASSDGGLGYTF
TRBV6-6	TRBJ2-7	-	CASRENAYEQYF
TRBV7-2	TRBJ2-5	-	CASSSHVGETQYF
TRBV5-1	TRBJ2-5	-	CASSLEVAQETQYF
TRBV30	TRBJ2-7	TRBD1	CAAPGTANEQYF